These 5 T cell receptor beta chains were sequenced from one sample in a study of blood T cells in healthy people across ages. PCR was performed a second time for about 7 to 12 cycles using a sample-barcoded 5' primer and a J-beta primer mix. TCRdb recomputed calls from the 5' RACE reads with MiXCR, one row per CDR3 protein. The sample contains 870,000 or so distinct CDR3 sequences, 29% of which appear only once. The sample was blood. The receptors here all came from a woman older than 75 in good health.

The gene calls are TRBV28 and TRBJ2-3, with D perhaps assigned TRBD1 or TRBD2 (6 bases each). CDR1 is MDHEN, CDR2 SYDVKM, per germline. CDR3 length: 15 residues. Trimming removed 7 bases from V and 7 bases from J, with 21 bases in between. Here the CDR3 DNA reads TGTGCCAGCACCCCCCAATTGGGGGGCGCGTATACGCAGTATTTT. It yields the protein CASTPQLGGAYTQYF. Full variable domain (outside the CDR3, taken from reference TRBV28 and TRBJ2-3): DVKVTQSSRYLVKRTGEKVFLECVQDMDHENMFWYRQDPGLGLRLIYFSYDVKMKEKGDIPEGYSVSREKKERFSLILESASTNQTSMYLCASTPQLGGAYTQYFGPGTRLTVL.

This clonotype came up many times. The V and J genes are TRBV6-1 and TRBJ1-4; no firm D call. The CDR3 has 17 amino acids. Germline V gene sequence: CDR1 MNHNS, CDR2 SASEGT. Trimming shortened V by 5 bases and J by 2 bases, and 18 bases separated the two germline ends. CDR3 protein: CASSTLDITTTNEKLFF. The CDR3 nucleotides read TGTGCCAGCAGTACGCTTGACATCACGACCACTAATGAAAAACTGTTTTTT.

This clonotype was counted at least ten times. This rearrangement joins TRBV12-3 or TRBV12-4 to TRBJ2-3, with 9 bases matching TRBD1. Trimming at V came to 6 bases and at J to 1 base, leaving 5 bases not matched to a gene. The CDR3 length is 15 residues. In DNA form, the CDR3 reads TGTGCCAGCAGCTCGACAGGGGGTCGCACAGATACGCAGTATTTT. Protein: CASSSTGGRTDTQYF.

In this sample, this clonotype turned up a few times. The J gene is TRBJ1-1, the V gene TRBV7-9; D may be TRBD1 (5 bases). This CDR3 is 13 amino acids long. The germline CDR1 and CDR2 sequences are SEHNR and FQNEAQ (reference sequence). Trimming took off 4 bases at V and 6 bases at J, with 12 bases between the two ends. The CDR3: CASSSRVSAEAFF. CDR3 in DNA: TGTGCCAGCAGCTCCAGGGTATCCGCTGAAGCTTTCTTT. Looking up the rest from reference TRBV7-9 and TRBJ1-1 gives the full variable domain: DTGVSQNPRHKITKRGQNVTFRCDPISEHNRLYWYRQTLGQGPEFLTYFQNEAQLEKSRLLSDRFSAERPKGSFSTLEIQRTEQGDSAMYLCASSSRVSAEAFFGQGTRLTVV.

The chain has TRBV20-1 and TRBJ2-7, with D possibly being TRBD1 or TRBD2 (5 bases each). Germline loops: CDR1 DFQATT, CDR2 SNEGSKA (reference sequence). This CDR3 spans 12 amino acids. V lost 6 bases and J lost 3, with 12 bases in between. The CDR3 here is CSAAAGGYEQYF. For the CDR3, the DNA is TGCAGTGCCGCGGCTGGGGGCTACGAGCAGTACTTC.